The clone carrying this T cell receptor beta chain was observed at least ten times. The data belong to a study of T cells in Graves' hyperthyroidism and ophthalmopathy. Germline V gene lookup returns CDR1 MNHNS and CDR2 SASEGT. J was trimmed by 4 bases and V by 9 bases; bases with no gene match: 10. The CDR3 is 15 amino acids. Amplified TCR beta CDR3 regions came from RNA transcripts. In the first-round RT-PCR of the TCR CDR3, the HTBI primer set was used. TCRdb reprocessed the multiplex PCR reads with MiXCR, giving one entry per CDR3 protein. There are about 420,000 distinct CDR3 sequences in the sample; about a sixth occur only once, and roughly 7.7% lies in the top ten.

V is TRBV6-1 and J is TRBJ1-1; 11 nucleotides match TRBD1. Sequences were obtained from blood. The sequence was collected from a woman in her late teens or twenties with Graves' hyperthyroidism. The CDR3 DNA reads TGTGCCAGTAGCCGGACAGGGGGCGTGAGCACTGAAGCTTTCTTT. This translates into CASSRTGGVSTEAFF.